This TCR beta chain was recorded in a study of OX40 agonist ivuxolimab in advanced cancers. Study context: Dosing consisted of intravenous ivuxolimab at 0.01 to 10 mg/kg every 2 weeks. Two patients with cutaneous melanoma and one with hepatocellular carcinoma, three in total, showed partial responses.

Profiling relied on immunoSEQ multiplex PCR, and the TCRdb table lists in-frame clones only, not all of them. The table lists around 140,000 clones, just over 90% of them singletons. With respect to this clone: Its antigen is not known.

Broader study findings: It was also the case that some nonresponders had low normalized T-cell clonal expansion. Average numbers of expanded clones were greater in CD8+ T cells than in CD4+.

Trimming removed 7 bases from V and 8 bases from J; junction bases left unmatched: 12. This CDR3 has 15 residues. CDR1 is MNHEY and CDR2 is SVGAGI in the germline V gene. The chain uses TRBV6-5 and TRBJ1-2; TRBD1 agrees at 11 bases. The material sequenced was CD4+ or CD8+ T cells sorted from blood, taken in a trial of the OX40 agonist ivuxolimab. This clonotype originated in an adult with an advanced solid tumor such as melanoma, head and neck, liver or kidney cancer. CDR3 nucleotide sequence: TGTGCCAGCATTTGGACAGGGGGCCTCCAGAAGGGCTACACCTTC. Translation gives CASIWTGGLQKGYTF.